This T cell receptor beta chain stems from a study of read filtering for tumor transcriptome and immune sequencing. Overall study: IR-seq gave about 4.05 to 11 million TCR reads per sample; RNA-seq gave about 80 to 1273.

This clonotype was counted ten times or more. The antigen is unknown. The library was built from about 400 ng RNA with molecular barcoded adaptors for alpha/delta and beta/gamma chains. Each CDR3 protein gets one entry after TCRdb re-called the reads with MiXCR. Of about 58,000 distinct CDR3 sequences listed, around 12% are singletons. V lost 4 bases and J 7 bases, leaving 14 bases between the germline ends. The CDR3 is 12 residues long. Germline V CDR1 and CDR2: SQVTM, ANQGSEA. Findings and limits, study-wide: Single-read clonotypes: about 83% of IR-seq clonotypes (about 3.5% of reads), 65% to 75% of RNA-seq clonotypes (44.6% of reads).

The specimen was a population of CD138-negative cells sorted from bone marrow. This clonotype originated in a donor at least 40 years old with multiple myeloma. This chain joins TRBV29-1 and TRBJ2-7, with D possibly being TRBD2 (6 bases). The CDR3 bases are TGCAGCGTTGGGATCCGGGCGGGGGAGCAGTACTTC. This encodes CSVGIRAGEQYF.